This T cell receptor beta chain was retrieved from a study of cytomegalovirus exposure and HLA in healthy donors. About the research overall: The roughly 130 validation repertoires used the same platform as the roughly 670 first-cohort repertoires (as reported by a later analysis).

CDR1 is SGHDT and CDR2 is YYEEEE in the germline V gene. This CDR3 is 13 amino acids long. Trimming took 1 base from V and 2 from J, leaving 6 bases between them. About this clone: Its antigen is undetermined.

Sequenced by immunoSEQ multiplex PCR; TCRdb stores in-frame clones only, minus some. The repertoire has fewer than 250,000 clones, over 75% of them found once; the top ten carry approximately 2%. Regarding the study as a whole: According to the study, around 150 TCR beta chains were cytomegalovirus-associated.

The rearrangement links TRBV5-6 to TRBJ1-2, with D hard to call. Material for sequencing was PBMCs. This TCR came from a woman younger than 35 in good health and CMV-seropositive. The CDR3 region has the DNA TGTGCCAGCAGCTTGCCGCAGAACTATGGCTACACCTTC. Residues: CASSLPQNYGYTF.